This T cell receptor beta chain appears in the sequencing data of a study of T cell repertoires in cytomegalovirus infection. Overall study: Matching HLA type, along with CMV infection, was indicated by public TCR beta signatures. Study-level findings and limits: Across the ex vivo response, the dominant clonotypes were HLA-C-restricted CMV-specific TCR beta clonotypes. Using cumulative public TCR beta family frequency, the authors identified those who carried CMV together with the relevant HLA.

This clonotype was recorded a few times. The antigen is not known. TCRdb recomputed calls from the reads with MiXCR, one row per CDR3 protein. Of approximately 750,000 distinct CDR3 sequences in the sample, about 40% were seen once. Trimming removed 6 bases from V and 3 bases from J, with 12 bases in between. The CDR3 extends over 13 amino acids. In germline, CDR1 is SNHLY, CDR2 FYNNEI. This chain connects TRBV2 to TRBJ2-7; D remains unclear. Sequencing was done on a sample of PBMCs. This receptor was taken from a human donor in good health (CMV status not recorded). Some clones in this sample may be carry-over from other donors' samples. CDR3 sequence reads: CASRQTRDYEQYF. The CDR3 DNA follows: TGTGCCAGCAGACAAACTCGAGACTACGAGCAGTACTTC. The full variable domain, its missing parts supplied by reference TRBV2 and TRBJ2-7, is EPEVTQTPSHQVTQMGQEVILRCVPISNHLYFYWYRQILGQKVEFLVSFYNNEISEKSEIFDDQFSVERPDGSNFTLKIRSTKLEDSAMYFCASRQTRDYEQYFGPGTRLTVT.